This T cell receptor (beta chain) was observed in a study of T cell repertoires in cytomegalovirus infection. Overall study: Public TCR beta signatures provided an indication of both CMV infection and a matching HLA type.

CDR3 length: 13 amino acids. Germline CDR1 is SEHNR and CDR2 is FQNEAQ (reference sequence). The V gene lost 8 bases and the J gene lost 2 bases, with 12 bases spanning the gap. Ten or more counts support this clonotype. The antigen is unknown. Study findings and constraints: Based on cumulative public TCR beta family frequency, carriers of CMV plus the relevant HLA were identified.

TCRdb analysed the reads with MiXCR anew, one entry per CDR3 protein. The repertoire consists of roughly 640,000 distinct CDR3 sequences, with roughly 26% occurring once and the leading ten covering roughly 8%. Sequenced sample: CD8+ T cells from PBMCs. This TCR came from a human donor in good health (CMV status not recorded). Some clones in this sample may be carry-over from other donors' samples. This chain connects TRBV7-9 to TRBJ2-5, with TRBD1 as a possible D gene (5 bases). CDR3 bases: TGTGCCAGCCAGGGCCAGGCTCAAGAGACCCAGTACTTC. As protein: CASQGQAQETQYF.